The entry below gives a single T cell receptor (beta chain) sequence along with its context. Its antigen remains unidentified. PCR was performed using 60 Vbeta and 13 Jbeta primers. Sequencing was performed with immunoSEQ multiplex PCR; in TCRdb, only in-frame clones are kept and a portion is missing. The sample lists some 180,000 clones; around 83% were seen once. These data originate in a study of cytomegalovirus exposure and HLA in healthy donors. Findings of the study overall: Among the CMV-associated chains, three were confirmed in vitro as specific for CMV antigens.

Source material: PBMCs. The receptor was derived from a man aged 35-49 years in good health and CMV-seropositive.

CDR3 region: CASSLARDSRGTDTQYF. In nucleotides, the CDR3 is TGCGCCAGCAGCTTGGCCCGCGACTCCCGAGGCACAGATACGCAGTATTTT. The chain recombines TRBV5-1 with TRBJ2-3, with D unclear. CDR3 length equals 17 residues. V gave up 0 bases and J gave up 1 base, with 15 bases separating them. Germline-derived CDR1 and CDR2 are SGHRS and YFSETQ.